A single TCR beta chain is shown here with its context. Its antigen is unidentified. The use of a sample-barcoded 5' primer and a J-beta primer mix characterized a second PCR of about 7 to 12 cycles. TCRdb fed the 5' RACE reads into MiXCR, producing one record per CDR3 protein. The repertoire includes 600,000 to 1,000,000 distinct CDR3 sequences, about 62% of them detected once, and over 20% sits in the top ten. This entry is derived from a study of blood T cells in healthy people across ages. Overall study findings and caveats: No conclusive comparison of naive versus antigen-experienced cells was possible with unsorted PBMCs. A roughly linear fall in TCR beta diversity per million T cells was seen with increasing age.

The CDR3 sequence is 15 residues long. Germline loops: CDR1 SGHAT, CDR2 FQDESV (reference sequence). The V gene lost 3 bases and the J gene lost 11 bases, with 22 bases spanning the gap. Staff drew roughly 10 milliliters of peripheral blood from each donor. There were at least 6 micrograms of total RNA extracted from every sample. The TCR sequence derives from a man aged 30 to 45 in good health. The sequencing input was blood. This rearrangement joins TRBV11-1 to TRBJ2-5; D is possibly TRBD2 (5 bases). In DNA, the CDR3 is TGTGCCAGCAGCTTGGACGGGTTGGACTCCTACGGGCAGTACTTC. Translated, it gives CASSLDGLDSYGQYF.